A selection of T cell receptor beta chains follows, all from one sample in a study of shared clonotypes between healthy human individuals. The protocol was immunoSEQ multiplex PCR, while the TCRdb copy is restricted to in-frame clones and leaves out a portion. Here the sample spans about half a million clones, around 73% being singletons. The sequencing input was PBMCs. The source is a woman in her thirties or forties in good health. Some clones in this sample may be carry-over from other donors' samples. Each CDR3 is given with its conserved first and last residue. The D gene is left open where the match is weak. Clone sizes are given selectively: once, few, many, or a class where the clone is expanded.

CDR3aa: CASSLNPGDYGYTF
CDR3nt: TGTGCCAGCAGCTTAAACCCTGGAGACTATGGCTACACCTTC
v_gene: TRBV7-3
j_gene: TRBJ1-2
d_gene: .
abundance: .

CDR3aa: CASSLAGGTGNTEAFF
CDR3nt: TGTGCCAGCAGCTTAGCGGGAGGGACGGGGAACACTGAAGCTTTCTTT
v_gene: TRBV7-8
j_gene: TRBJ1-1
d_gene: .
abundance: .

CDR3aa: CASSLSGRAHEQYF
CDR3nt: TGTGCCAGCAGCTTATCGGGCAGGGCCCACGAGCAGTACTTC
v_gene: TRBV7-3
j_gene: TRBJ2-7
d_gene: .
abundance: .

CDR3aa: CASSLVDGRTDTQYF
CDR3nt: TGTGCCAGCAGCTTAGTAGACGGGCGCACAGATACGCAGTATTTT
v_gene: TRBV7-9
j_gene: TRBJ2-3
d_gene: .
abundance: .

CDR3aa: CASSVLDQETQYF
CDR3nt: TGTGCCAGCAGCGTACTAGACCAAGAGACCCAGTACTTC
v_gene: TRBV9
j_gene: TRBJ2-5
d_gene: .
abundance: .

CDR3aa: CASSWSGIRRETQYF
CDR3nt: TGCGCCAGCAGCTGGTCCGGGATCCGCAGGGAGACCCAGTACTTC
v_gene: TRBV5-1
j_gene: TRBJ2-5
d_gene: .
abundance: .

CDR3aa: CSVGDRRSYNEQFF
CDR3nt: TGCAGCGTGGGGGACAGGCGCTCCTACAATGAGCAGTTCTTC
v_gene: TRBV29-1
j_gene: TRBJ2-1
d_gene: TRBD1
abundance: .

CDR3aa: CARAGGRSSQETQYF
CDR3nt: TGTGCCAGGGCCGGGGGACGGAGCTCCCAAGAGACCCAGTACTTC
v_gene: TRBV2
j_gene: TRBJ2-5
d_gene: .
abundance: .

CDR3aa: CASSQDRAGGETQYF
CDR3nt: TGCGCCAGCAGCCAAGATCGGGCAGGGGGAGAGACCCAGTACTTC
v_gene: TRBV4-1
j_gene: TRBJ2-5
d_gene: TRBD1
abundance: .

CDR3aa: CASSSVGMGDSPLHF
CDR3nt: TGTGCCAGCAGCTCGGTGGGGATGGGAGATTCACCCCTCCACTTT
v_gene: TRBV7-9
j_gene: TRBJ1-6
d_gene: .
abundance: .

CDR3aa: CASRDRDSGNTIYF
CDR3nt: TGTGCCAGTCGGGACAGGGACTCTGGAAACACCATATATTTT
v_gene: TRBV19
j_gene: TRBJ1-3
d_gene: TRBD1
abundance: .

CDR3aa: CSVPGTSGSQETQYF
CDR3nt: TGCAGCGTCCCTGGGACTAGCGGAAGCCAAGAGACCCAGTACTTC
v_gene: TRBV29-1
j_gene: TRBJ2-5
d_gene: TRBD2
abundance: .

CDR3aa: CASSLAGSSYNEQFF
CDR3nt: TGTGCCAGCAGCTTAGCCGGGAGCTCCTACAATGAGCAGTTCTTC
v_gene: TRBV7-2
j_gene: TRBJ2-1
d_gene: .
abundance: .

CDR3aa: CASSLAIQGSYEQYF
CDR3nt: TGTGCCAGCAGCTTAGCGATCCAGGGCTCCTACGAGCAGTACTTC
v_gene: TRBV7-9
j_gene: TRBJ2-7
d_gene: .
abundance: .

CDR3aa: CAWSLEPLGGYTF
CDR3nt: TGTGCCTGGAGCCTGGAACCACTGGGAGGCTACACCTTC
v_gene: TRBV30
j_gene: TRBJ1-2
d_gene: .
abundance: .

CDR3aa: CASSDRTGGFYEQYF
CDR3nt: TGTGCCAGCAGCGATCGGACAGGAGGTTTCTACGAGCAGTACTTC
v_gene: TRBV11-2
j_gene: TRBJ2-7
d_gene: TRBD1
abundance: many

CDR3aa: CASSFEGGDYNEQFF
CDR3nt: TGTGCTAGCAGCTTCGAGGGAGGGGACTACAATGAGCAGTTCTTC
v_gene: TRBV7-7
j_gene: TRBJ2-1
d_gene: TRBD2
abundance: .

CDR3aa: CASSTWDTIGNIQYF
CDR3nt: TGTGCCAGCAGCACGTGGGACACCATAGGAAACATTCAGTACTTC
v_gene: TRBV7-2
j_gene: TRBJ2-4
d_gene: .
abundance: .

CDR3aa: CATSRDAGASNEKLFF
CDR3nt: TGTGCCACCAGCAGGGACGCAGGGGCGTCTAATGAAAAACTGTTTTTT
v_gene: TRBV15
j_gene: TRBJ1-4
d_gene: .
abundance: .

CDR3aa: CASSSLPLADQFF
CDR3nt: TGTGCCAGCAGCTCCCTCCCTTTAGCGGACCAGTTCTTC
v_gene: TRBV11-2
j_gene: TRBJ2-1
d_gene: .
abundance: .

CDR3aa: CASSDSPGYGANVLTF
CDR3nt: TGTGCCAGCAGTGACTCTCCAGGGTATGGGGCCAACGTCCTGACTTTC
v_gene: TRBV6-4
j_gene: TRBJ2-6
d_gene: .
abundance: .

CDR3aa: CASSFDTQAYEQYF
CDR3nt: TGTGCCAGCAGTTTCGACACACAGGCCTACGAGCAGTACTTC
v_gene: TRBV2
j_gene: TRBJ2-7
d_gene: .
abundance: .

CDR3aa: CASSYHPQTGELFF
CDR3nt: TGTGCCAGCAGCTATCACCCACAGACCGGGGAGCTGTTTTTT
v_gene: TRBV7-8
j_gene: TRBJ2-2
d_gene: .
abundance: .

CDR3aa: CASSSLDRGYGYTF
CDR3nt: TGTGCCAGCAGCTCCTTGGACAGGGGGTATGGCTACACCTTC
v_gene: TRBV7-9
j_gene: TRBJ1-2
d_gene: TRBD1
abundance: .

CDR3aa: CASSLEGRQIYEQYF
CDR3nt: TGCGCCAGCAGCTTGGAGGGGCGTCAGATCTACGAGCAGTACTTC
v_gene: TRBV5-1
j_gene: TRBJ2-7
d_gene: .
abundance: .

CDR3aa: CASSSGQGLYEQYF
CDR3nt: TGTGCCAGCAGCTCGGGACAGGGGCTCTACGAGCAGTACTTC
v_gene: TRBV5-4
j_gene: TRBJ2-7
d_gene: TRBD1
abundance: .

CDR3aa: CASSTDRGRREKLFF
CDR3nt: TGTGCCAGCAGCACGGACAGGGGGCGGCGTGAAAAACTGTTTTTT
v_gene: TRBV5-5
j_gene: TRBJ1-4
d_gene: TRBD1
abundance: .

CDR3aa: CAWSRGTQISYEQYF
CDR3nt: TGTGCCTGGAGTAGAGGGACACAAATTTCCTACGAGCAGTACTTC
v_gene: TRBV30
j_gene: TRBJ2-7
d_gene: .
abundance: .

CDR3aa: CASSPSGWTSGRVHYNEQFF
CDR3nt: TGTGCCAGCAGTCCTTCCGGGTGGACTAGCGGGAGGGTGCACTACAATGAGCAGTTCTTC
v_gene: TRBV5-5
j_gene: TRBJ2-1
d_gene: TRBD2
abundance: .

CDR3aa: CASSGRQEDRHGYTF
CDR3nt: TGTGCCAGCAGTGGGAGGCAGGAGGACCGACATGGCTACACCTTC
v_gene: TRBV2
j_gene: TRBJ1-2
d_gene: .
abundance: .

CDR3aa: CASTGGIFGETQYF
CDR3nt: TGTGCCAGTACTGGTGGTATATTCGGGGAGACCCAGTACTTC
v_gene: TRBV19
j_gene: TRBJ2-5
d_gene: .
abundance: many

CDR3aa: CASSIQFLGKNEKLFF
CDR3nt: TGTGCCAGTAGTATTCAGTTTTTGGGGAAAAATGAAAAACTGTTTTTT
v_gene: TRBV19
j_gene: TRBJ1-4
d_gene: .
abundance: .

CDR3aa: CASSLGDRGGYTF
CDR3nt: TGTGCCAGCAGTTTGGGGGACAGAGGTGGCTACACCTTC
v_gene: TRBV28
j_gene: TRBJ1-2
d_gene: TRBD1
abundance: .

CDR3aa: CALATQETQYF
CDR3nt: TGTGCCTTGGCGACCCAAGAGACCCAGTACTTC
v_gene: TRBV30
j_gene: TRBJ2-5
d_gene: .
abundance: .

CDR3aa: CASRSTDTQYF
CDR3nt: TGTGCCAGCAGGAGCACAGATACGCAGTATTTT
v_gene: TRBV28
j_gene: TRBJ2-3
d_gene: .
abundance: .

CDR3aa: CASSLQSRDYGYTF
CDR3nt: TGCGCCAGCAGCCTACAGAGCAGGGACTATGGCTACACCTTC
v_gene: TRBV5-1
j_gene: TRBJ1-2
d_gene: .
abundance: .

CDR3aa: CATSRGGNTEAFF
CDR3nt: TGTGCCACCAGCAGAGGGGGTAACACTGAAGCTTTCTTT
v_gene: TRBV15
j_gene: TRBJ1-1
d_gene: .
abundance: once

CDR3aa: CASSQNPVEHTEAFF
CDR3nt: TGTGCCAGCTCCCAGAATCCGGTGGAGCACACTGAAGCTTTCTTT
v_gene: TRBV6-1
j_gene: TRBJ1-1
d_gene: .
abundance: .